The 17 T cell receptor beta chains presented below share a single source sample, sequenced in a study of identifying expanded T cells in peripheral blood. Produced via immunoSEQ multiplex PCR; TCRdb's table is partial and in-frame only. The top ten clones hold 18% of a sample with roughly 82,000 clones, around four fifths of them seen once. Sequencing was done on a sample of blood. These receptor sequences come from a person aged 18 to 75 in good health.

The chain employs TRBV28 and TRBJ2-3; 11 bases agree with TRBD2. CDR1 is MDHEN and CDR2 is SYDVKM in the germline V gene. This CDR3 has 14 amino acids. Losses at the gene ends were 5 bases for V and 6 bases for J; bases not matched to a gene: 4. CDR3: CASSVSGRADTQYF. In DNA form, the CDR3 reads TGTGCCAGCAGTGTTAGCGGGAGGGCCGATACGCAGTATTTT.

V is TRBV6-6 and J is TRBJ2-1, with 8 bases lining up with TRBD2. Germline V gives CDR1 MNHNY, CDR2 SVGAGI (reference sequence). V shed 2 bases and J 8 bases; nucleotides not matched to a gene: 5. The CDR3 is made up of 14 amino acids. CDR3: CASSYPAGGDEQFF. For the CDR3, the DNA is TGTGCCAGCAGTTACCCGGCGGGAGGCGATGAGCAGTTCTTC.

The chain employs TRBV7-7 and TRBJ2-1, with 10 bases aligning to TRBD1. Germline CDR1 reads SSHAT; CDR2 reads FNYEAQ (reference sequence). V shed 10 bases and J 7 bases; nucleotides not matched to a gene: 13. The CDR3 contains 15 residues. CDR3 amino acids: CAITGTGESGNEQFF. In nucleotides, the CDR3 is TGTGCCATAACCGGGACAGGGGAGAGTGGAAATGAGCAGTTCTTC.

The chain has TRBV15 and TRBJ2-1; a possible D gene is TRBD1 (6 bases). CDR3 length equals 19 residues. Trimming took off 3 bases at V and 8 bases at J, with 29 bases between the two ends. The V gene's germline CDR1 is LNHNV and CDR2 YYDKDF (reference sequence). In DNA form, the CDR3 reads TGTGCCACCAGCAGTACCAGAGAGGCGCAGGGGATATTTTGGGATGAGCAGTTCTTC. The encoded protein is CATSSTREAQGIFWDEQFF.

The rearrangement joins TRBV7-2 to TRBJ2-7; 12 bases line up with TRBD2. Unmatched junction bases numbered 5, after V lost 1 base and J lost 7 bases. The germline gives CDR1 SGHTA, CDR2 FQGNSA. The CDR3 runs to 15 residues. CDR3 in DNA: TGTGCCAGCAGCTTAGGGACTAGCGGGATTAGGGAGCAGTACTTC. This codes for CASSLGTSGIREQYF.

The CDR3 protein is CASSPLAASGANVLTF. The CDR3 nucleotides are TGTGCCAGCAGCCCCCTCGCCGCCTCTGGGGCCAACGTCCTGACTTTC. The rearrangement links TRBV11-1 to TRBJ2-6; no firm D call. The CDR3 totals 16 residues. Germline CDR1 and CDR2: SGHAT and FQDESV (reference sequence). V was trimmed by 5 bases and J by 0 bases, leaving 11 bases between them.

This chain uses TRBV5-1 with TRBJ2-7; D remains ambiguous. Trimming removed 0 bases from V and 9 bases from J, with 10 bases in between. The germline V gene has CDR1 SGHRS and CDR2 YFSETQ. The CDR3 runs 12 residues. CDR3 nucleotides: TGCGCCAGCAGCTTGGAGTCCCATGGGCAGTACTTC. Residues: CASSLESHGQYF. The variable domain in full, with the rest retrieved from reference TRBV5-1 and TRBJ2-7, is KAGVTQTPRYLIKTRGQQVTLSCSPISGHRSVSWYQQTPGQGLQFLFEYFSETQRNKGNFPGRFSGRQFSNSRSEMNVSTLELGDSALYLCASSLESHGQYFGPGTRLTVT.

This sequence joins TRBV30 and TRBJ2-1; D not resolved. The CDR3 is 15 residues long. Looked up from germline, CDR1 is GTSNPN and CDR2 is SVGIG (reference sequence). V was shortened by 0 bases and J by 0 bases, with 9 bases between the two germline ends. CDR3 bases: TGTGCCTGGAGTGTTCGATCTAGCTCCTACAATGAGCAGTTCTTC. As protein: CAWSVRSSSYNEQFF.

The gene calls are TRBV7-9 and TRBJ2-2, with D possibly being TRBD1 or TRBD2 (5 bases each). The CDR3 consists of 16 residues. The germline V gene has CDR1 SEHNR and CDR2 FQNEAQ (reference sequence). The V and J ends lost 4 bases and 4 bases respectively, with 16 bases between them. Here the CDR3 DNA reads TGTGCCAGCAGCTCATCCGGGGCGCTGGGCACCGGGGAGCTGTTTTTT. Amino acid sequence: CASSSSGALGTGELFF.

This clone occurred once. The chain carries TRBV4-2 and TRBJ1-4; 8 positions match TRBD1. Germline loops: CDR1 LGHNA, CDR2 YNFKEQ. This CDR3 has 15 amino acids. Losses at the gene ends were 2 bases for V and 6 bases for J; bases not matched to a gene: 5. The DNA for the CDR3 is TGTGCCAGCAGCCAACCCGACAGGGGTGATGAAAAACTGTTTTTT. Its translation: CASSQPDRGDEKLFF.

This chain connects TRBV21-1 to TRBJ1-2. TRBV21-1 is flagged as a pseudogene. CDR3 length equals 15 residues. CDR3 loop: CASRIRPPRGYGYTF. In nucleotides, the CDR3 is TGTGCCAGCAGAATTCGTCCCCCCCGTGGCTATGGCTACACCTTC.

The chain carries TRBV25-1 and TRBJ1-4; TRBD1 is a possible D gene (5 bases). The CDR3 totals 14 residues. Deletions cut 7 bases from V and 0 bases from J, with 9 bases between. Germline V gene data show CDR1 as MGHDK and CDR2 as SYGVNS. This CDR3 reads CASTDRATNEKLFF. For the CDR3, the DNA is TGTGCCAGCACCGACAGAGCAACTAATGAAAAACTGTTTTTT.

CDR3 sequence reads: CASSIQGGNTEAFF. The CDR3 DNA reads as TGTGCCAGTAGTATCCAGGGGGGGAACACTGAAGCTTTCTTT. This chain connects TRBV19 to TRBJ1-1; 7 nucleotides line up with TRBD1. V was clipped by 3 bases and J by 1 base; unmatched bases: 2. The CDR3 consists of 14 residues. The germline V gene encodes CDR1 LNHDA and CDR2 SQIVND (reference sequence).

J is TRBJ1-2 and V is TRBV28; D call uncertain. Germline loops: CDR1 MDHEN, CDR2 SYDVKM. CDR3 size: 13 residues. V was clipped by 3 bases and J by 6 bases, with 11 bases between them. CDR3 region: CASSFPGHDGYTF. The CDR3 DNA reads TGTGCCAGCAGTTTTCCCGGGCACGATGGCTACACCTTC.

The chain couples TRBV7-2 to TRBJ2-3; 8 positions match TRBD2. This CDR3 contains 15 residues. The V and J ends lost 6 bases and 9 bases, in that order; junction bases with no gene match: 14. Germline V gives CDR1 SGHTA, CDR2 FQGNSA. Here the CDR3 reads CASSKRSGSELTQYF. CDR3 bases: TGTGCCAGCAGTAAACGGAGCGGGAGCGAGTTAACGCAGTATTTT.

The rearrangement links TRBV28 to TRBJ1-1, with D tentatively TRBD1 (5 bases). The CDR3 consists of 14 residues. From germline, CDR1 is MDHEN and CDR2 SYDVKM. V gave up 8 bases and J gave up 0 bases, with 13 bases separating them. CDR3: CASDSRAMNTEAFF. Written as DNA, the CDR3 is TGTGCCAGCGATTCCAGGGCAATGAACACTGAAGCTTTCTTT.

J is TRBJ2-7 and V is TRBV6-4; 10 bases fit TRBD2. The CDR3 spans 13 residues. Germline V CDR1 and CDR2: MRHNA, SNTAGT. Trimming took 4 bases from V and 6 from J; bases not matched to a gene: 3. DNA for the CDR3: TGTGCCAGCAGTGCTAGCGGGAGAACCGAGCAGTACTTC. Translating it yields CASSASGRTEQYF.